This passage covers 20 T cell receptor beta chains from one sample sequenced in a study of blood T cell repertoires in COVID-19. Clones were sequenced by immunoSEQ multiplex PCR, and TCRdb holds only the in-frame ones, with some missing. The sample holds roughly 200,000 clones, roughly nine tenths seen once. Material: peripheral blood. The receptors were gathered from a middle-aged man with acute or convalescent COVID-19.

The V gene is TRBV7-8, the J gene TRBJ1-1, with 7 bases aligning to TRBD1. The CDR3 length is 19 residues. V shed 5 bases, J shed 6 bases, and the junction held 24 bases outside the gene matches. Germline V CDR1 and CDR2: SGHVS, FQNEAQ. The CDR3 region has the DNA TGTGCCAGCAGCCTAAGACGGTTTCAGGGGGTGTTAGCCGAAGCTGAAGCTTTCTTT. Amino acid sequence: CASSLRRFQGVLAEAEAFF.

The chain carries TRBV7-2 and TRBJ2-7; 8 nucleotides agree with TRBD2. In germline, CDR1 is SGHTA, CDR2 FQGNSA. The ends lost 4 bases at V and 1 base at J; junction bases unmatched: 9. The CDR3 runs 16 residues. CDR3 sequence reads: CASSYDSGASSYEQYF. CDR3 in DNA: TGTGCCAGCAGCTACGATAGCGGGGCCTCATCCTACGAGCAGTACTTC.

The chain is built from TRBV30 and TRBJ2-7; 12 positions match TRBD1. After removal of 5 bases from V and 7 bases from J, the junction contained 6 bases not matched to a gene. CDR1 is GTSNPN, CDR2 SVGIG, per germline (reference sequence). CDR3 length: 13 residues. The CDR3 loop is CAWDRDRGREQYF. The CDR3 DNA reads TGTGCCTGGGACCGGGACAGGGGGCGTGAGCAGTACTTC.

The V gene is TRBV7-8, the J gene TRBJ2-7; 9 bases align to TRBD1. CDR1 is SGHVS, CDR2 FQNEAQ, per germline. V shed 5 bases, J shed 8 bases, and the junction held 7 bases outside the gene matches. The CDR3 is 13 amino acids. CDR3 DNA sequence: TGTGCCAGCAGCACAGATACAGGGGGCAAGCAGTACTTC. It yields the protein CASSTDTGGKQYF.

This clone was observed a single time. The rearrangement joins TRBV2 to TRBJ2-7, with TRBD1 matching 10 bases. The germline V gene encodes CDR1 SNHLY and CDR2 FYNNEI. The V segment lost 6 bases and the J segment 3 bases; nucleotides outside the gene matches: 2. This CDR3 has 13 residues. Here the CDR3 DNA reads TGTGCCAGCAGGGACAGGGGGAACTACGAGCAGTACTTC. Translating gives CASRDRGNYEQYF. Using reference TRBV2 and TRBJ2-7 for the parts outside the CDR3, the full variable domain is EPEVTQTPSHQVTQMGQEVILRCVPISNHLYFYWYRQILGQKVEFLVSFYNNEISEKSEIFDDQFSVERPDGSNFTLKIRSTKLEDSAMYFCASRDRGNYEQYFGPGTRLTVT.

The chain uses TRBV10-3 and TRBJ1-2, with 9 bases matching TRBD1. V dropped 9 bases and J dropped 5; count of bases not matched to a gene: 13. Germline V gene data show CDR1 as ENHRY and CDR2 as SYGVKD. The CDR3 loop spans 15 amino acids. CDR3 coding DNA: TGTGCCATTCGGACAGCAGGACAGGGGTGGTATGGCTACACCTTC. Protein: CAIRTAGQGWYGYTF.

The V gene is TRBV6-5, the J gene TRBJ1-1; 10 nucleotides align to TRBD1. Germline assignment: CDR1 MNHEY and CDR2 SVGAGI. V gave up 6 bases and J gave up 5 bases; unmatched junction bases: 9. The CDR3 consists of 15 residues. Here the CDR3 reads CASRPRTGGETEAFF. CDR3 nucleotide sequence: TGTGCCAGCAGACCACGGACAGGGGGAGAAACTGAAGCTTTCTTT.

This chain uses TRBV7-3 with TRBJ2-2; 12 bases align to TRBD2. V trimming: 5 bases; J trimming: 1 base; junction bases outside the gene matches: 8. CDR1 and CDR2 (germline): SGHTA, FQGTGA. The length of the CDR3 is 18 residues. The CDR3 loop reads CASSLLPSGGVNTGELFF. The CDR3 region has the DNA TGTGCCAGCAGCCTACTCCCTAGCGGGGGGGTGAACACCGGGGAGCTGTTTTTT.

The V gene is TRBV6-1, the J gene TRBJ2-7; a weak D match, TRBD1 (6 bases). Trimming removed 4 bases at V and 6 bases at J, with 25 bases between. Germline CDR1 and CDR2: MNHNS and SASEGT. The CDR3 totals 17 residues. CDR3 loop: CASSASRDMREFSEQYF. Here the CDR3 DNA reads TGTGCCAGCAGTGCAAGTCGGGACATGAGGGAGTTTAGCGAGCAGTACTTC.

The chain combines TRBV24-1 with TRBJ1-1, with 8 bases aligning to TRBD1. This CDR3 has 13 amino acids. The ends lost 7 bases at V and 4 bases at J; junction bases unmatched: 4. Germline values: CDR1 KGHDR, CDR2 SFDVKD. The CDR3 spells CATSRTGGTEAFF. CDR3 coding DNA: TGTGCCACCAGCAGAACAGGGGGCACTGAAGCTTTCTTT.

The J gene is TRBJ1-3, the V gene TRBV11-2, with 9 bases identical to TRBD1. CDR1 SGHAT and CDR2 FQNNGV come from the germline V gene. The CDR3 totals 12 residues. V was clipped by 1 base and J by 12 bases; unmatched bases: 1. CDR3 in amino acids: CASSLGDRVIYF. The CDR3 DNA reads as TGTGCCAGCAGCTTAGGGGACAGGGTCATATATTTT. The full variable domain, its missing parts supplied by reference TRBV11-2 and TRBJ1-3, is EAGVAQSPRYKIIEKRQSVAFWCNPISGHATLYWYQQILGQGPKLLIQFQNNGVVDDSQLPKDRFSAERLKGVDSTLKIQPAKLEDSAVYLCASSLGDRVIYFGEGSWLTVV.

The gene calls are TRBV25-1 and TRBJ1-1; D possibly corresponds to TRBD1 (6 bases). V gave up 6 bases and J gave up 4 bases, with 18 bases separating them. Germline lookup yields CDR1 MGHDK and CDR2 SYGVNS. CDR3 length equals 15 residues. CDR3 sequence reads: CASSFTGSRGTEAFF. The CDR3 nucleotides read TGTGCCAGCAGCTTCACAGGGTCCCGCGGCACTGAAGCTTTCTTT.

This chain uses TRBV30 with TRBJ1-1, with D maybe TRBD1 (5 bases). The CDR3 is 13 amino acids. V was shortened by 5 bases and J by 0 bases, with 10 bases between the two germline ends. CDR1 and CDR2 (germline): GTSNPN, SVGIG (reference sequence). This chain's CDR3 is CAWLQAMNTEAFF. In DNA form, the CDR3 reads TGTGCCTGGCTACAGGCGATGAACACTGAAGCTTTCTTT.

The V gene is TRBV6-5, the J gene TRBJ2-7; possible D gene TRBD1, 6 bases. Germline V gene lookup returns CDR1 MNHEY and CDR2 SVGAGI. V dropped 5 bases and J dropped 1 base, with 12 bases sitting between them. The CDR3 totals 14 residues. The chain's CDR3 is CASSPQTGSYEQYF. The CDR3 nucleotides are TGTGCCAGCAGTCCCCAGACAGGTTCCTACGAGCAGTACTTC.

The V call is TRBV5-1, the J call TRBJ1-1; 7 bases match TRBD1. V was clipped by 2 bases and J by 8 bases; unmatched bases: 9. CDR3 length: 14 amino acids. Germline V CDR1 and CDR2: SGHRS, YFSETQ. As DNA, the CDR3 is TGCGCCAGCAGCTTCCAAGAGGGGGCGAGGGAAGCTTTCTTT. Protein product: CASSFQEGAREAFF.

This chain joins TRBV3-1 (or the pseudogene TRBV3-2) and TRBJ2-5; 9 nucleotides agree with TRBD2. Per germline, CDR1 LGHDT and CDR2 YNNKEL (reference sequence). With 2 bases clipped from V and 1 base from J, the junction kept 14 bases outside the gene matches. This CDR3 region has 19 residues. Here the CDR3 reads CASSQHRIASGARQETQYF. The CDR3, as DNA: TGTGCCAGCAGCCAACACCGAATCGCTAGCGGGGCCCGCCAAGAGACCCAGTACTTC.

V and J are TRBV9 and TRBJ1-2; a weak D match, TRBD1 (5 bases). Germline V CDR1 and CDR2: SGDLS, YYNGEE. Trimming removed 0 bases from V and 2 bases from J, with 5 bases in between. This CDR3 is built from 13 residues. The CDR3 coding sequence is TGTGCCAGCAGCGTAGGACAGAACTATGGCTACACCTTC. Protein: CASSVGQNYGYTF.

V usage is TRBV5-6 and J usage is TRBJ1-1; D uncertain. The CDR3 contains 15 residues. Germline CDR1 reads SGHDT; CDR2 reads YYEEEE. Between the trimmed V and J ends, which lost 1 base and 1 base, there was a span of 11 bases. CDR3 DNA: TGTGCCAGCAGCTTGTTGGGGAGAGGGAACACTGAAGCTTTCTTT. Protein: CASSLLGRGNTEAFF.

This clone has a single count. Its ends do not fully match the called genes, so a read error is possible. This chain links TRBV30 with TRBJ1-2, with unresolved D. Germline CDR1 is GTSNPN and CDR2 is SVGIG (reference sequence). The CDR3 spans 12 residues. CDR3 loop: CVWWAYYYGYTF. CDR3 nucleotide sequence: TGTGTCTGGTGGGCTTACTACTATGGCTACACCTTC.

The chain has TRBV27 and TRBJ2-7, with a tentative D call TRBD2 (6 bases). Germline CDR1 is MNHEY and CDR2 is SMNVEV (reference sequence). Deletions cut 5 bases from V and 4 bases from J, with 15 bases between. The CDR3 has 14 amino acids. The DNA of the CDR3 is TGTGCCAGCAGTCCTGGGCAGGGAGGATACGAGCAGTACTTC. It specifies CASSPGQGGYEQYF.